This TCR beta chain was sequenced for a study of post-analysis software for immune sequencing data. About the research overall: Patients had relapsing-remitting, secondary progressive or progressive-relapsing multiple sclerosis; some lacked subtype. Study outcomes and limitations: In patients, five or six TRBV segments were more frequent than in controls, with TRBV5-6, TRBV5-1 and TRBV20-1 among them.

CDR1 SGHVS and CDR2 FQNEAQ come from the germline V gene. V lost 5 bases to trimming and J lost 1 base, with 14 bases between them. The CDR3 covers 15 residues. This clonotype was counted a few times. Its target is not known. Unique molecular identifiers featured in each of the TCR beta cDNA libraries. TCRdb processed the PCR reads anew with MiXCR; each CDR3 protein has one entry. The sample has under 650,000 distinct CDR3 sequences; about 44% are singletons. This chain joins TRBV7-8 and TRBJ1-2; the D gene is possibly TRBD1 (5 bases). Sequenced: blood. The origin of this receptor is a girl aged 10-17 years with multiple sclerosis. CDR3 bases: TGTGCCAGCAGCCAAGACAGACTGATTAACTATGGCTACACCTTC. It is translated as CASSQDRLINYGYTF.